These 18 T cell receptor beta chains were sequenced from one sample in a study of cytomegalovirus exposure and HLA in healthy donors. The PCR contained 60 Vbeta and 13 Jbeta primers. Sequenced by immunoSEQ multiplex PCR; TCRdb stores in-frame clones only, minus some. Of about 95,000 clones in the sample, more than 60% were seen once. The source material was PBMCs. The receptor source for this set is a man in his late teens or twenties in good health and CMV-seropositive.

V usage is TRBV10-2 and J usage is TRBJ2-7; TRBD1 aligns across 8 bases. With 8 bases clipped from V and 4 bases from J, the junction kept 4 bases outside the gene matches. The CDR3 is made up of 12 amino acids. CDR1 is WSHSY and CDR2 is SAAADI in the germline V gene. The CDR3 sequence is CASHQGAYEQYF. As DNA, the CDR3 is TGCGCCAGCCACCAGGGGGCTTACGAGCAGTACTTC.

The rearrangement uses TRBV27 and TRBJ2-3, with 9 positions matching TRBD2. V trimming: 6 bases; J trimming: 4 bases; junction bases outside the gene matches: 2. The CDR3 totals 13 residues. Germline CDR1 and CDR2: MNHEY and SMNVEV (reference sequence). The DNA for the CDR3 is TGTGCCAGCAGGCGGGGGGGCCCAGATACGCAGTATTTT. Translation gives CASRRGGPDTQYF.

This clone was counted a single time. The chain uses TRBV27 and TRBJ2-7, with 10 nucleotides matching TRBD1. The V gene's germline CDR1 is MNHEY and CDR2 SMNVEV (reference sequence). The J segment lost 5 bases and the V segment lost 4 bases, leaving 11 bases of the junction unmatched. This CDR3 comprises 16 residues. CDR3 in amino acids: CASSYSAPGQGNEQYF. The CDR3 DNA follows: TGTGCCAGCAGTTACTCCGCCCCGGGACAGGGGAACGAGCAGTACTTC.

This rearrangement joins TRBV19 to TRBJ1-4, with a tentative D call TRBD1 (5 bases). The CDR3 runs to 13 residues. Germline values: CDR1 LNHDA, CDR2 SQIVND (reference sequence). Trimming shortened V by 7 bases and J by 6 bases, and 12 bases separated the two germline ends. The CDR3 loop reads CASTGLGYEKLFF. DNA for the CDR3: TGTGCCAGTACGGGACTGGGGTATGAAAAACTGTTTTTT.

The J gene is TRBJ2-1, the V gene TRBV29-1, with 12 bases fitting TRBD1. Germline V lookup: CDR1 SQVTM, CDR2 ANQGSEA. V shed 7 bases and J 0 bases; nucleotides not matched to a gene: 19. The CDR3 consists of 20 residues. The chain's CDR3 is CSALGVPGTGGFSSYNEQFF. CDR3 nucleotide sequence: TGCAGCGCACTTGGAGTTCCGGGGACAGGGGGCTTTAGCTCCTACAATGAGCAGTTCTTC.

The rearrangement joins TRBV19 to TRBJ2-5; the D is unclear. V dropped 2 bases and J dropped 5 bases, with 12 bases sitting between them. From germline, CDR1 is LNHDA and CDR2 SQIVND (reference sequence). The CDR3 has 14 amino acids. The CDR3: CASSIRSQFETQYF. The CDR3 DNA reads TGTGCCAGTAGTATAAGGAGTCAGTTCGAGACCCAGTACTTC.

The CDR3 protein is CASSLLAGATYEQYF. Written as DNA, the CDR3 is TGTGCCAGCAGTCTCCTAGCGGGAGCAACCTACGAGCAGTACTTC. The chain has TRBV6-5 and TRBJ2-7, with TRBD2 matching over 10 bases. Germline V lookup: CDR1 MNHEY, CDR2 SVGAGI. Unmatched junction bases numbered 6, after V lost 5 bases and J lost 2 bases. The CDR3 contains 15 residues.

The chain combines TRBV7-3 with TRBJ2-7; possible D gene TRBD2, 6 bases. The CDR3 is made up of 14 amino acids. CDR1 is SGHTA, CDR2 FQGTGA, per germline. V was trimmed by 5 bases and J by 2 bases, leaving 13 bases between them. CDR3 residues: CASSRDSGTYEQYF. In nucleotides, the CDR3 is TGTGCCAGCAGCCGTGATAGCGGAACCTACGAGCAGTACTTC.

This clone came up once. This chain connects TRBV7-5 to TRBJ2-2; TRBD1 was called by the table and not checked on the DNA. TRBV7-5 is given as a pseudogene. This CDR3 is 16 amino acids long. DNA of the CDR3: TGTGTCAGAAGCTTACCCAGGATACGTGAGACCGGGGAGCTGTTTTTT. Translation: CVRSLPRIRETGELFF.

The rearrangement links TRBV9 to TRBJ2-5; 9 bases line up with TRBD1. Germline CDR1 SGDLS, CDR2 YYNGEE. The CDR3 covers 15 residues. V shed 4 bases, J shed 3 bases, and the junction held 7 bases outside the gene matches. The DNA for the CDR3 is TGTGCCAGCAGCCCCCGGACAGGGGTCGAAGAGACCCAGTACTTC. It codes for CASSPRTGVEETQYF. The full variable domain, completed using reference TRBV9 and TRBJ2-5, is DSGVTQTPKHLITATGQRVTLRCSPRSGDLSVYWYQQSLDQGLQFLIQYYNGEERAKGNILERFSAQQFPDLHSELNLSSLELGDSALYFCASSPRTGVEETQYFGPGTRLLVL.

The V call is TRBV4-1, the J call TRBJ1-5, with 8 bases lining up with TRBD1. The germline CDR1 and CDR2 sequences are MGHRA and YSYEKL. V shed 3 bases and J 7 bases; nucleotides not matched to a gene: 5. The CDR3 is made up of 14 amino acids. The CDR3, as DNA: TGCGCCAGCAGCCACGGACAGGGTGGACAGCCCCAGCATTTT. Translating gives CASSHGQGGQPQHF.

This clone has only one observation. V usage is TRBV5-1 and J usage is TRBJ2-3; 9 nucleotides agree with TRBD2. The trim removed 4 bases at V and 1 base at J, leaving 1 base unmatched. CDR1 is SGHRS and CDR2 is YFSETQ in the germline V gene. The CDR3 consists of 14 residues. CDR3 nucleotide sequence: TGCGCCAGCAGCCGGACTAGCGGCACAGATACGCAGTATTTT. It codes for CASSRTSGTDTQYF.

Only a few counts were recorded for this clone. In DNA, the CDR3 is TGCGCCAGCAGCCAGGGACAGGGGGAAAAACTGTTTTTT. Its protein is CASSQGQGEKLFF. The chain couples TRBV4-1 to TRBJ1-4; 10 nucleotides align to TRBD1. The CDR3 has 13 amino acids. Looked up from germline, CDR1 is MGHRA and CDR2 is YSYEKL. V lost 3 bases to trimming and J lost 8 bases; unmatched junction nucleotides: 0.

The CDR3 region has the DNA TGTGCCAGCATTTACCCCCGCAGAACAGGGGGTAAACTTTATGGCTACACCTTC. Residues: CASIYPRRTGGKLYGYTF. The chain recombines TRBV6-9 with TRBJ1-2; 8 nucleotides align to TRBD1. There are 18 residues in the CDR3. V lost 7 bases to trimming and J lost 5 bases; unmatched junction nucleotides: 21. Germline CDR1 reads MNHGY; CDR2 reads SVAAGI.

This chain links TRBV29-1 with TRBJ1-4, with D possibly matching TRBD1 (5 bases). Germline-derived CDR1 and CDR2 are SQVTM and ANQGSEA. Trimming removed 4 bases from V and 2 bases from J, with 5 bases in between. The CDR3 loop spans 12 amino acids. The CDR3 nucleotides read TGCAGCGTTGCAGGGACTAATGAAAAACTGTTTTTT. Protein: CSVAGTNEKLFF.

The gene calls are TRBV30 and TRBJ1-1, with TRBD1 as a possible D gene (5 bases). In germline, CDR1 is GTSNPN, CDR2 SVGIG (reference sequence). V was clipped by 7 bases and J by 3 bases, with 12 bases between them. The CDR3 is made up of 12 amino acids. In DNA form, the CDR3 reads TGTGCCTCTGGCCGGGGGGACACTGAAGCTTTCTTT. This sequence encodes CASGRGDTEAFF.

The V gene is TRBV27, the J gene TRBJ1-2; D unclear. V lost 1 base to trimming and J lost 8 bases, with 11 bases between them. Germline CDR1 reads MNHEY; CDR2 reads SMNVEV (reference sequence). This CDR3 spans 13 amino acids. CDR3 in DNA: TGTGCCAGCAGTTTATTCCCGTTTCAGGGCTACACCTTC. Its protein product is CASSLFPFQGYTF.

The chain couples TRBV27 to TRBJ1-1, with TRBD1 matching over 8 bases. Per the germline V gene, CDR1 is MNHEY and CDR2 is SMNVEV (reference sequence). With 3 bases clipped from V and 3 bases from J, the junction kept 3 bases outside the gene matches. The CDR3 is made up of 14 amino acids. CDR3 in amino acids: CASSFYRGDTEAFF. The CDR3, as DNA: TGTGCCAGCAGTTTTTACAGGGGGGACACTGAAGCTTTCTTT.